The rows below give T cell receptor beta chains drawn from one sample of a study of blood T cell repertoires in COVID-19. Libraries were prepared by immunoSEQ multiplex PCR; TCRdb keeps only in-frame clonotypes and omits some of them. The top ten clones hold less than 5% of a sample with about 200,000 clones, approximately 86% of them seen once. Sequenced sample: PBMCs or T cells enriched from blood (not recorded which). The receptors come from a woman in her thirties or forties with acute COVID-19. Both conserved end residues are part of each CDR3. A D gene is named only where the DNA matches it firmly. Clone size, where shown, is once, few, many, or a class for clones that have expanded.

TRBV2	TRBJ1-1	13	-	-	TGTGCCAGCAGGGGGCCGAAGAACACTGAAGCTTTCTTT	CASRGPKNTEAFF
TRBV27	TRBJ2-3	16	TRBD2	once	TGTGCCAGCAGCCTCCCGCGGGGCGGGAGGGTAGATACGCAGTATTTT	CASSLPRGGRVDTQYF
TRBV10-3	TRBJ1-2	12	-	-	TGTGCCATCAGTGAGACTGACTATGGCTACACCTTC	CAISETDYGYTF
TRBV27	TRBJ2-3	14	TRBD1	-	TGTGCCAGCGGGGACAGGCCGGACACAGATACGCAGTATTTT	CASGDRPDTDTQYF
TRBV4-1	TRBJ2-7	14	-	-	TGCGCCAGCAGAAGGGGGACGGTCTCCTACGAGCAGTACTTC	CASRRGTVSYEQYF
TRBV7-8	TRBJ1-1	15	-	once	TGTGCCAGCAGCTTATACCAGGGAGGAGTAACTGAAGCTTTCTTT	CASSLYQGGVTEAFF
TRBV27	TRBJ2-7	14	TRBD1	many	TGTGCCACCAAGAAGGGACAGTCGGTCCACGAGCAGTACTTC	CATKKGQSVHEQYF
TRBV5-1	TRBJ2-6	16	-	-	TGCGCCAGCAGCCCTGGACACCACTCTGGGGCCAACGTCCTGACTTTC	CASSPGHHSGANVLTF
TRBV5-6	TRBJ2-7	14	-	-	TGTGCCAGCAGCCCGGATCAGGACTCCTACGAGCAGTACTTC	CASSPDQDSYEQYF
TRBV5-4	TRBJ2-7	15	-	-	TGTGCCAGCAGCGAACAGCCGGGACAAGCTTCCGAGCAGTACTTC	CASSEQPGQASEQYF
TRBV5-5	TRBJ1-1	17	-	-	TGTGCCAGCAGCTGGACACAACGTAAGGGGAGGAGCACTGAAGCTTTCTTT	CASSWTQRKGRSTEAFF
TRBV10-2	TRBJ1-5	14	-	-	TGCGCCAGCAGTGACCCGGAGAGGAATCAGCCCCAGCATTTT	CASSDPERNQPQHF
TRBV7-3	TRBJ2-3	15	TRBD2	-	TGTGCCAGCAGCCGAACGGGACTAGACTCAGATACGCAGTATTTT	CASSRTGLDSDTQYF
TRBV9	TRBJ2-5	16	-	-	TGTGCCAGCAGCGAGGGGGCGGGGCAGAGTTCGGAGACCCAGTACTTC	CASSEGAGQSSETQYF
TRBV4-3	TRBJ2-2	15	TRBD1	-	TGCGCCAGCAGCTCAAGACAGGGGGGGACCGGGGAGCTGTTTTTT	CASSSRQGGTGELFF
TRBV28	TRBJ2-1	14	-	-	TGTGCCAGCAGTTTAGGACAGATAATTAATGAGCAGTTCTTC	CASSLGQIINEQFF